This T cell receptor (beta chain) appears in the sequencing data of a study of blood T cell repertoires in COVID-19. Clones were read by immunoSEQ multiplex PCR, and TCRdb kept only the in-frame ones, dropping some. The sample yields a few hundred thousand clones, around 80% seen once. Trimming cost V 4 bases and J 7 bases; bases outside gene matches: 13. Germline V lookup: CDR1 SGHTS, CDR2 YDEGEE. CDR3 length equals 17 residues. The sequencing input was PBMCs or T cells enriched from blood (not recorded which). The V gene is TRBV5-8, the J gene TRBJ2-2, with 10 bases fitting TRBD2. The receptor was derived from a man between 35 and 55 years old who had been exposed to COVID-19. CDR3 in amino acids: CASSLLRTSGYSGELFF. The CDR3 region has the DNA TGTGCCAGCAGCCTCTTGAGGACTAGCGGATATAGCGGGGAGCTGTTTTTT.